This TCR beta chain was sequenced for a study of cytomegalovirus exposure and HLA in healthy donors. Findings and caveats of the study: Cytomegalovirus association was assigned to under 200 TCR beta chains. CMV serostatus was the only recorded immune exposure for donors. For most subjects, TCR beta sequences were reported to predict HLA-A and HLA-B alleles with accuracy. A later analysis found that most CMV-associated TCR beta chains appeared HLA-restricted.

Primers included in the PCR were 60 Vbeta and 13 Jbeta primers. The data were produced by immunoSEQ multiplex PCR, yet TCRdb's version contains in-frame clones alone and is incomplete. In the table there are 100,000 to 150,000 clones, around 80% of which are singletons. As to this clone: What it recognizes is unknown.

With V trimmed by 1 base and J by 4 bases, 7 bases remained unmatched. The CDR3 covers 18 residues. Germline V gene data show CDR1 as SGHTA and CDR2 as FQGNSA. This TCR was recovered from a man over 45 in good health and CMV-seronegative. Sequenced sample: PBMCs. The rearrangement uses TRBV7-2 and TRBJ2-2; TRBD2 matches 12 bases. The CDR3 nucleotides are TGTGCCAGCAGCTTAGAACTAGCGGGGGGAACCCTCACCGGGGAGCTGTTTTTT. This codes for CASSLELAGGTLTGELFF.